The 26 T cell receptor beta chains below come from one sample, sequenced in a study of chemoradiotherapy in HPV16-positive cancers. The data were produced by immunoSEQ multiplex PCR, yet TCRdb's version contains in-frame clones alone and is incomplete. This table has 30,000 or so clones, roughly 84% appearing once. Source: blood, taken from a patient who underwent chemoradiotherapy. The receptors originated from a human donor with HPV-associated anogenital cancer.

The chain uses TRBV2 and TRBJ1-3; TRBD1 aligns across 7 bases. V gave up 6 bases and J gave up 4 bases; unmatched junction bases: 6. CDR1 is SNHLY, CDR2 FYNNEI, per germline. This CDR3 has 14 residues. CDR3 residues: CASRKDRAGNTIYF. The CDR3, as DNA: TGTGCCAGCAGGAAAGACAGGGCAGGAAACACCATATATTTT.

V and J are TRBV5-5 and TRBJ2-1; D ambiguous. CDR1 and CDR2 (germline): SGHKS, YYEKEE (reference sequence). The CDR3 sequence is 14 residues long. Trimming pared 2 bases from V and 1 base from J, leaving 7 bases between. The CDR3 DNA is TGTGCCAGCAGCTTTCTGGATTCCTACAATGAGCAGTTCTTC. Protein: CASSFLDSYNEQFF.

The chain joins TRBV6-5 to TRBJ1-1; maybe TRBD1 (5 bases). The V gene's germline CDR1 is MNHEY and CDR2 SVGAGI. V was shortened by 0 bases and J by 3 bases, with 14 bases between the two germline ends. The length of the CDR3 is 16 residues. The CDR3, as DNA: TGTGCCAGCAGTTACTCCTCGGGGCATCGAGACACTGAAGCTTTCTTT. This gives the protein CASSYSSGHRDTEAFF.

This chain joins TRBV7-9 and TRBJ1-2; D uncertain. Trimming cost V 4 bases and J 4 bases, with 16 bases left between them. The CDR3 runs to 15 residues. Germline CDR1 and CDR2: SEHNR and FQNEAQ (reference sequence). The CDR3 DNA sequence: TGTGCCAGCAGCTCTGGAGACGTGTGGCTCTATGGCTACACCTTC. It codes for CASSSGDVWLYGYTF.

The rearrangement uses TRBV30 and TRBJ1-3; tentative D call: TRBD1 (6 bases). Germline V gene sequence: CDR1 GTSNPN, CDR2 SVGIG (reference sequence). This CDR3 has 16 residues. V was pared by 0 bases and J by 0 bases, with 12 bases between. In DNA form, the CDR3 reads TGTGCCTGGAGTGTACAAGGGGGAAGCTCTGGAAACACCATATATTTT. Translation: CAWSVQGGSSGNTIYF. Full variable domain (missing parts from reference TRBV30 and TRBJ1-3): SQTIHQWPATLVQPVGSPLSLECTVEGTSNPNLYWYRQAAGRGLQLLFYSVGIGQISSEVPQNLSASRPQDRQFILSSKKLLLSDSGFYLCAWSVQGGSSGNTIYFGEGSWLTVV.

The gene calls are TRBV27 and TRBJ1-5, with 7 positions matching TRBD1. V dropped 4 bases and J dropped 5; count of bases not matched to a gene: 8. Germline V CDR1 and CDR2: MNHEY, SMNVEV (reference sequence). The CDR3 runs to 15 residues. Written as DNA, the CDR3 is TGTGCCAGCAGTTCTTCCACAGGGGAGGATCAGCCCCAGCATTTT. This codes for CASSSSTGEDQPQHF.

The chain uses TRBV2 and TRBJ2-7; D ambiguous. CDR3 size: 12 residues. V lost 6 bases, J lost 0 bases, and 6 bases lay in between. Germline-derived CDR1 and CDR2 are SNHLY and FYNNEI. The CDR3 is CASRSDSYEQYF. In DNA form, the CDR3 reads TGTGCCAGCAGAAGTGACTCCTACGAGCAGTACTTC.

In nucleotides, the CDR3 is TGTGCCAGCAGCTTGAGCCTAGCGGTCTACAATGAGCAGTTCTTC. This translates into CASSLSLAVYNEQFF. V is TRBV5-4 and J is TRBJ2-1; TRBD2 matches at 7 bases. With V trimmed by 1 base and J by 3 bases, 4 bases remained unmatched. The CDR3 has 15 amino acids. From germline, CDR1 is SGHNT and CDR2 YYREEE (reference sequence).

V gene TRBV6-5 combines with J gene TRBJ2-1; 14 nucleotides match TRBD2. This CDR3 has 16 amino acids. V shed 4 bases, J shed 8 bases, and the junction held 7 bases outside the gene matches. Germline assignment: CDR1 MNHEY and CDR2 SVGAGI. CDR3 nucleotide sequence: TGTGCCAGCAGTTCCTCGGGGACTAGCGGGGGATATGAGCAGTTCTTC. It encodes CASSSSGTSGGYEQFF.

This clone has a single count. The chain couples TRBV18 to TRBJ1-3; no reliable D call. V gave up 2 bases and J gave up 0 bases, with 2 bases separating them. CDR1 is KGHSH, CDR2 LQKENI, per germline. The CDR3 consists of 13 residues. The CDR3 coding sequence is TGTGCCAGCTCACCAGGCTCTGGAAACACCATATATTTT. Its translation is CASSPGSGNTIYF.

This clone was found a few times. The chain employs TRBV2 and TRBJ2-5; 9 bases match TRBD1. There are 15 residues in the CDR3. Germline trimming cut 5 bases from V and 4 bases from J; bases unmatched to any gene: 8. Germline V gene lookup returns CDR1 SNHLY and CDR2 FYNNEI. The CDR3 region has the DNA TGTGCCAGCAGTACCTTCCCGGGACAGGGAGAGACCCAGTACTTC. It translates to CASSTFPGQGETQYF.

This rearrangement joins TRBV7-2 to TRBJ1-2; D may be TRBD1 (5 bases). The CDR3 is 13 amino acids. Germline lookup yields CDR1 SGHTA and CDR2 FQGNSA. V was trimmed by 5 bases and J by 4 bases, leaving 11 bases between them. CDR3 DNA: TGTGCCAGCAGCCTAGGGGTTTTCTATGGCTACACCTTC. Protein: CASSLGVFYGYTF.

V and J are TRBV2 and TRBJ1-2; TRBD1 matches 8 bases. V was clipped by 7 bases and J by 6 bases; unmatched bases: 10. Germline V gene sequence: CDR1 SNHLY, CDR2 FYNNEI. This CDR3 is 14 amino acids long. CDR3 region: CASTSDRAFDGYTF. The CDR3 region has the DNA TGTGCCAGCACCTCGGACAGGGCATTCGATGGCTACACCTTC.

The chain's CDR3 is CASSEPDWGKNIQYF. The DNA for the CDR3 is TGCGCCAGCAGTGAGCCGGACTGGGGCAAAAACATTCAGTACTTC. The chain couples TRBV10-2 to TRBJ2-4; D might be TRBD2 (5 bases). This CDR3 has 15 amino acids. The germline V gene encodes CDR1 WSHSY and CDR2 SAAADI. V lost 2 bases and J lost 3, with 11 bases in between.

The chain is built from TRBV9 and TRBJ1-1, with TRBD1 matching over 8 bases. The CDR3 totals 15 residues. Looked up from germline, CDR1 is SGDLS and CDR2 is YYNGEE. J lost 4 bases, V lost 1 base, and 6 bases had no gene match. CDR3 residues: CASSVRGDRGTEAFF. For the CDR3, the DNA is TGTGCCAGCAGCGTACGGGGTGACAGGGGCACTGAAGCTTTCTTT.

This chain links TRBV15 with TRBJ2-1; tentatively, D is TRBD2 (5 bases). This CDR3 has 18 amino acids. Germline CDR1 reads LNHNV; CDR2 reads YYDKDF (reference sequence). Trimming removed 0 bases at V and 1 base at J, with 16 bases between. The CDR3 coding sequence is TGTGCCACCAGCAGAGATAGCTCGAGGGCTAGTTCCTACAATGAGCAGTTCTTC. It codes for CATSRDSSRASSYNEQFF.

This clone appeared once. V gene TRBV12-5 combines with J gene TRBJ1-1, with D uncertain. The CDR3 sequence is 12 residues long. V was cut by 6 bases and J by 4 bases, with 9 bases left in between. Germline V gene sequence: CDR1 LGHNT, CDR2 FRNRAP. The CDR3 sequence: CASGSPGTEAFF. The CDR3 DNA reads as TGTGCTAGTGGGTCCCCGGGCACTGAAGCTTTCTTT.

The chain joins TRBV5-1 to TRBJ2-6; D possibly corresponds to TRBD1 (5 bases). Germline assignment: CDR1 SGHRS and CDR2 YFSETQ. The CDR3 consists of 17 residues. V lost 4 bases and J 4 bases, leaving 18 bases between the germline ends. For the CDR3, the DNA is TGCGCCAGCAGCCAGACAGCTATAACCTCCGGGGCCAACGTCCTGACTTTC. It translates to CASSQTAITSGANVLTF.

The V call is TRBV11-3, the J call TRBJ2-7, with TRBD1 identical over 10 bases. Germline V gene sequence: CDR1 SGHNT, CDR2 YENEEA. The CDR3 totals 16 residues. V lost 4 bases, J lost 2 bases, and 8 bases stayed unmatched. This CDR3 is CASSSDGTGDAYEQYV. The DNA for the CDR3 is TGTGCCAGCAGCTCAGACGGGACAGGGGATGCCTACGAGCAGTACGTC.

The CDR3 region has the DNA TGTGCCAGTAGTGACGCTCCCGGGACAGGCAGCAAGTGGCGCTACACCTTC. Translated, it gives CASSDAPGTGSKWRYTF. This rearrangement joins TRBV19 to TRBJ1-2, with 8 bases lining up with TRBD1. Per germline, CDR1 LNHDA and CDR2 SQIVND (reference sequence). The CDR3 loop spans 17 amino acids. Unmatched junction bases numbered 20, after V lost 5 bases and J lost 9 bases.

The V call is TRBV2, the J call TRBJ2-1; no definite D call. There are 13 residues in the CDR3. Germline V gene lookup returns CDR1 SNHLY and CDR2 FYNNEI. Deletions cut 7 bases from V and 8 bases from J, with 15 bases between. This CDR3 reads CASKRDTLDEQFF. The CDR3 DNA is TGTGCCAGCAAGAGAGATACCCTCGATGAGCAGTTCTTC.

Only a few counts were recorded for this clone. The chain employs TRBV28 and TRBJ1-4, with D tentatively TRBD1 (6 bases). The CDR3 loop spans 13 amino acids. V lost 6 bases to trimming and J lost 8 bases, with 13 bases between them. In germline, CDR1 is MDHEN, CDR2 SYDVKM. CDR3 nucleotides: TGTGCCAGCAGCAACAGGGTGGGGGAAAAACTGTTTTTT. Its translation: CASSNRVGEKLFF.

This chain uses TRBV4-1 with TRBJ2-5, with D perhaps TRBD2 (6 bases). V lost 6 bases, J lost 10 bases, and 18 bases lay in between. Germline assignment: CDR1 MGHRA and CDR2 YSYEKL. The CDR3 loop spans 13 amino acids. This CDR3 is CASRRLGSRGQYF. In DNA, the CDR3 is TGCGCCAGCAGGCGCCTCGGGAGCCGGGGCCAGTACTTC.

The chain is built from TRBV2 and TRBJ2-5, with 11 bases fitting TRBD2. Trimming cost V 9 bases and J 5 bases; bases outside gene matches: 8. Germline CDR1 is SNHLY and CDR2 is FYNNEI. There are 14 residues in the CDR3. The DNA of the CDR3 is TGTGCCAGAGATAGCGGGGGGGCGAGTGAGACCCAGTACTTC. Protein product: CARDSGGASETQYF.

V is TRBV18 and J is TRBJ1-3; D remains ambiguous. Germline V gene sequence: CDR1 KGHSH, CDR2 LQKENI. The germline V and J ends were trimmed by 3 bases and 0 bases, with 30 bases remaining between them. The CDR3 is 22 amino acids. CDR3 bases: TGTGCCAGCTCACCGCAGCCAGAACAACTTCGGCGGTCTACCAACTCTGGAAACACCATATATTTT. This sequence encodes CASSPQPEQLRRSTNSGNTIYF.

In regard to this clone: Within the sample, other DNA sequences also encode this same CDR3. The chain employs TRBV7-6 and TRBJ2-7; D could derive from TRBD1 or TRBD2 (5 bases each). This CDR3 is built from 14 residues. CDR1 and CDR2 from the germline V gene are SGHVS and FNYEAQ. V was shortened by 1 base and J by 1 base, with 8 bases between the two germline ends. CDR3 loop: CASSLDRRSYEQYF. DNA of the CDR3: TGTGCCAGCAGCTTAGACAGGAGGTCCTACGAGCAGTACTTC.